This T cell receptor (beta chain) appears in the sequencing data of a study of blood T cell repertoires in COVID-19 (dated by TCRdb to 2020 to 2022). About the investigation overall: The collaborator samples originated in the United States, Italy and Spain and spanned the acute and convalescent phases of COVID-19. The sample metadata nearly always contained a de-identified subject ID, COVID-19 status, age in years and sex. The samples were drawn from the first 160 participants of the ongoing ImmuneRACE study and from about 1,200 subjects provided by 6 global collaborators. Subjects who had been exposed to COVID-19, were actively infected with it, or had recovered from it provided the deeply sampled blood TCRbeta repertoires that made up the dataset. Where available, HLA class I and class II types were taken from metadata supplied by the sample provider and were not determined by assay-based typing. The prospective study material was composed of cDNA or gDNA derived from T cells, B-cell-depleted T cells, or PBMCs. The repertoires were released in a freely available public database meant as a resource for research on the immune response to SARS-CoV-2. What the work shows at the level of the full study, not this receptor alone: The amount of clinical and demographic metadata varied by source and participant and was provided uncurated.

TCRbeta CDR3 regions were amplified from genomic DNA using the immunoSEQ Assay, a bias-controlled multiplex PCR. The authors processed their data as follows. The number of nucleated cells in each sample was estimated from the amplification of reference gene primers within the assay. To quantify the absolute abundance of each unique TCRbeta CDR3 rearrangement, sequence reads were collapsed and filtered. For each sample, productive Simpson clonality was calculated as the square root of Simpson's diversity index across productive rearrangements. TCRdb's version of the immuneACCESS table is confined to in-frame rearrangements and falls short of the full clone set. An unresolved V gene accounts for under half of the shortfall where checked; the remainder is of unknown origin. V and J calls and clone size come straight from that table; D and trimming were deduced from the DNA. The sample table contains around 300,000 clones; only one count was recorded for approximately 86% of them. Clones ranked in the top ten supply under 15% of the sample.

Comment on this clone: Its binding antigen is unknown. No base quality information exists; no much larger clone differs at one position.

Including cysteine and phenylalanine, the CDR3 has 17 amino acids. Left in the record is the CDR3 DNA by itself, 51 bases read in frame from the first base. The germline V gene sets CDR1 to SGHTS and CDR2 to YDEGEE. Relative to germline, V is missing 0 bases and J is missing 2 bases, with 6 bases of the junction outside any gene match. One collaborating source in Seattle enrolled patients while the patients were actively infected and followed the patients over time throughout the course of disease. The collaborating institutions used their own protocols to collect whole blood in K2EDTA tubes. For TCRbeta analysis, collaborator samples were shipped as frozen whole blood, as isolated PBMCs, or as DNA extracted from either sample type.

Sequencing input: peripheral blood. This receptor was identified in a woman in her 70s with COVID-19, enrolled during active disease. The sequence is built from TRBV5-8 and TRBJ1-5; 9 central nucleotides agree with TRBD1. The nucleotides read TGTGCCAGCAGCTTGGCGGTGACAGGGGGTGGCAATCAGCCCCAGCATTTT. Translation gives CASSLAVTGGGNQPQHF.